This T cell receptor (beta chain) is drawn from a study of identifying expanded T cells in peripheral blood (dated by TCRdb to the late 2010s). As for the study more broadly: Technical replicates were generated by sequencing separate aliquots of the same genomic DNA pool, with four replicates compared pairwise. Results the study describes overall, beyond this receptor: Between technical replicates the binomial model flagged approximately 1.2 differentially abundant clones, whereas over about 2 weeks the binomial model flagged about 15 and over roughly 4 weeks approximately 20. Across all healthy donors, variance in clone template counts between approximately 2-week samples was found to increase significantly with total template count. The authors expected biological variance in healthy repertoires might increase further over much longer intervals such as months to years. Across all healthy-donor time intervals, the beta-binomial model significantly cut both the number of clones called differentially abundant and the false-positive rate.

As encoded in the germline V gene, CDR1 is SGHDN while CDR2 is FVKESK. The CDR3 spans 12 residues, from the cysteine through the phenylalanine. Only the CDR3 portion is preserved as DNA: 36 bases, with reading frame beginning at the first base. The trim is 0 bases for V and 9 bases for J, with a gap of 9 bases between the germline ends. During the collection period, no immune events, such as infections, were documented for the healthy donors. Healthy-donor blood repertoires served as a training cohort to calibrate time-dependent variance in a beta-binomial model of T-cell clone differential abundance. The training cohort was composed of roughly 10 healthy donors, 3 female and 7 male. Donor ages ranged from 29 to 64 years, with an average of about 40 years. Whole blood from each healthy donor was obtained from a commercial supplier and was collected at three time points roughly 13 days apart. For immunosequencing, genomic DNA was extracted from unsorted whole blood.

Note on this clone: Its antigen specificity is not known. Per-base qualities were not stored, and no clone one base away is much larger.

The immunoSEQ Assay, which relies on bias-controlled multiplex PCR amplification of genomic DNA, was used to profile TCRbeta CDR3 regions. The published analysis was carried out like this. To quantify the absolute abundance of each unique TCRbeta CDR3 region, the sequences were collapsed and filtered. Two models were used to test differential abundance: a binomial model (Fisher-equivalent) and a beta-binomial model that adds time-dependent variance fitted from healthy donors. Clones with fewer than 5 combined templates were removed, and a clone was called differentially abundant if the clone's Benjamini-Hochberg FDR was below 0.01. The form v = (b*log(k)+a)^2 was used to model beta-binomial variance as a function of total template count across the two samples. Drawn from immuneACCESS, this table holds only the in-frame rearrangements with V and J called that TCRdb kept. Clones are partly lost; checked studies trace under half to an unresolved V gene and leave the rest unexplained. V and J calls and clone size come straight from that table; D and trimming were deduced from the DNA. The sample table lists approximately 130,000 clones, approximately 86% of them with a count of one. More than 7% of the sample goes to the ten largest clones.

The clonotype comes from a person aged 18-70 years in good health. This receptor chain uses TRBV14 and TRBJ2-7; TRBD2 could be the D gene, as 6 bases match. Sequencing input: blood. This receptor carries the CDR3 CASSQDWRGQYF. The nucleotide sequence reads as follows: TGTGCCAGCAGCCAAGATTGGAGGGGGCAGTACTTC.